One sample yielded the 4 T cell receptor beta chains listed below, sequenced in a study of cytomegalovirus exposure and HLA in healthy donors (dated by TCRdb to 2016 to 2017). Library generation was performed with the immunoSEQ multiplex PCR assay. The multiplex PCR relied on a mix of 60 forward primers for TCR Vbeta segments and 13 reverse primers for TCR Jbeta segments. TCRdb stores this immuneACCESS table with in-frame sequences only. Part of the clones is absent; in the studies checked, under half of the shortfall reflects unresolved V genes, and no reason is known for the rest. The sample includes around 110,000 clones, with about 86% observed a single time. Jointly, the top ten make up 3% to 4% of the sample. Sequencing used PBMCs. All receptors come from a woman in her twenties or thirties in good health and CMV-seronegative.

The V and J genes are TRBV6-4 and TRBJ2-6; D might be TRBD2 (5 bases). V lost 7 bases and J lost 1, with 14 bases in between. Looked up from germline, CDR1 is MRHNA and CDR2 is SNTAGT. The CDR3 loop spans 16 amino acids. The CDR3, as DNA: TGTGCCAGCAAGAACTCTCCGGGATCTGGGGCCAACGTCCTGACTTTC. It codes for CASKNSPGSGANVLTF.

The chain combines TRBV5-8 with TRBJ2-5; D may be TRBD1 (7 bases). The CDR3 sequence is 17 residues long. Between the trimmed V and J ends, which lost 4 bases and 4 bases, there was a span of 23 bases. The germline gives CDR1 SGHTS, CDR2 YDEGEE. The CDR3 region is CASSNNTGARGIETQYF. The CDR3 bases are TGTGCCAGCAGCAATAACACAGGGGCCCGGGGGATAGAGACCCAGTACTTC. The variable domain in full, with the rest retrieved from reference TRBV5-8 and TRBJ2-5, is EAGVTQSPTHLIKTRGQQATLRCSPISGHTSVYWYQQALGLGLQFLLWYDEGEERNRGNFPPRFSGRQFPNYSSELNVNALELEDSALYLCASSNNTGARGIETQYFGPGTRLLVL.

The rearrangement joins TRBV28 to TRBJ2-5, with 10 bases aligning to TRBD2. In germline, CDR1 is MDHEN, CDR2 SYDVKM. The CDR3 runs to 17 residues. V lost 4 bases, J lost 4 bases, and 12 bases stayed unmatched. In DNA form, the CDR3 reads TGTGCCAGCAGTTCCGCCCGGGGAGCGGGAGGGGGAGAGACCCAGTACTTC. As protein: CASSSARGAGGGETQYF.

The V and J genes are TRBV28 and TRBJ2-7; TRBD2 aligns across 9 bases. The V segment lost 6 bases and the J segment 2 bases; nucleotides outside the gene matches: 8. The CDR3 length is 15 residues. Looked up from germline, CDR1 is MDHEN and CDR2 is SYDVKM. The CDR3 sequence is CASRGGEREAYEQYF. DNA for the CDR3: TGTGCCAGCAGGGGGGGGGAGCGGGAGGCCTACGAGCAGTACTTC.